This is a list of T cell receptor beta chains from one sample in a study of CD8+CD57+ T cells in acquired aplastic anemia. In TCRdb, the reads were re-called with MiXCR into one record per CDR3 protein. This table has 75,000 to 90,000 distinct CDR3 sequences, around 44% appearing once. The sequencing input was sorted CD4+, CD8+, or CD8+CD57+ T cells (not recorded which) from PBMCs. These receptors all come from a human donor in good health, serving as a control. Each CDR3 is given with its conserved first and last residue. Each record gives: clone size, V gene, J gene, D gene, CDR3 DNA, CDR3 protein. A D gene is named only where the DNA matches it firmly. The size field is filled for only some rows; it gives once, few, many or a size class.

few	TRBV15	TRBJ2-1	.	TGTGCCACCAGCATAGGGGGACGGGACGTCTTCTACAATGAGCAGTTCTTC	CATSIGGRDVFYNEQFF
.	TRBV2	TRBJ1-4	TRBD1	TGTGCCAGCAGTAGGGACAGGGGTGAAAAACTGTTTTTT	CASSRDRGEKLFF
few	TRBV20-1	TRBJ1-2	.	TGCAGTGGCGACCGGGACGATTTTAACTATGGCTACACCTTC	CSGDRDDFNYGYTF
.	TRBV6-1	TRBJ1-4	TRBD1	TGTGCCAGCAGTAAGGGACAGGGCGGTGAAAAACTGTTTTTT	CASSKGQGGEKLFF
.	TRBV7-2	TRBJ1-1	.	TGTGCCAGCAGTTCGACACGGAGTTACACTGAAGCTTTCTTT	CASSSTRSYTEAFF
many	TRBV19	TRBJ1-1	.	TGTGCCAGTATGGCAAGTGGGGGGACTGAAGCTTTCTTT	CASMASGGTEAFF
.	TRBV7-9	TRBJ1-5	.	TGTGCCAGCAGCCCGCTGCCCCAGCATTTT	CASSPLPQHF
few	TRBV5-8	TRBJ1-1	.	TGTGCCAGCAGCTTCGGGGGGCTGTCAGCTTTCTTT	CASSFGGLSAFF
.	TRBV7-9	TRBJ2-7	.	TGTGCCAGCAGTGCTAGATTTGGCTCCTACGAGCAGTACTTC	CASSARFGSYEQYF
many	TRBV24-1	TRBJ2-3	TRBD2	TGTGCCACCAGTGATGAGACTAGCGGGACTCCAGATACGCAGTATTTT	CATSDETSGTPDTQYF
.	TRBV2	TRBJ1-6	.	TGTGCCAGCGGCGGGGATTCGCCCCTCCACTTT	CASGGDSPLHF
many	TRBV29-1	TRBJ2-1	TRBD2	TGCAGCGTTAGCGGGAGGGGGACCATATACAATGAGCAGTTCTTC	CSVSGRGTIYNEQFF
.	TRBV5-1	TRBJ1-2	.	TGCGCCAGCAGCGACGGACGAGGGGGAGATGGCTACACCTTC	CASSDGRGGDGYTF
many	TRBV11-3	TRBJ2-7	.	TGTGCCAGCAGCTTCCCCACGTACGAGCAGTACTTC	CASSFPTYEQYF
once	TRBV20-1	TRBJ1-2	TRBD1	TGCAGTGCTATCGGACAGGGATCTAACTATGGCTACACCTTC	CSAIGQGSNYGYTF
.	TRBV29-1	TRBJ2-7	.	TGCAGCGTTCAAGGACTTCTCTACGAGCAGTACTTC	CSVQGLLYEQYF